This T cell receptor (beta chain) was observed in a study of T cell repertoires in cytomegalovirus infection (dated by TCRdb to between 2018 and 2021). About the study as a whole: Peptide stimulations targeted recently identified HLA-C-restricted CMV epitopes, whose presentation resists viral immunomodulation, together with well-studied HLA-B-restricted epitopes. The HLA type of each donor mattered for the analysis, because public TCR beta signatures pointed to carriage of CMV infection along with the matching HLA type.

In the paper's terms, the treatment or condition label means: in vitro stimulation with specific CMV peptide epitopes to enrich CMV-specific T cells. The junction carries 12 bases between V and J, which are trimmed by 5 bases and 5 bases respectively. Based on the germline V gene, the CDR1 and CDR2 sequences are SGHVS and FNYEAQ. The CDR3 covers 14 residues, taking in both the cysteine and the phenylalanine. The CDR3 DNA has 42 bases and is translated from base 1. The instrument given in TCRdb is Illumina HiSeq 1500. TCRdb passed the public sequencing reads through fastp at Q25 and MiXCR, retaining productive beta sequences. Rows matching on CDR3 protein sequence are summarized as one entry with the most common DNA and genes. The sample yields fewer than 1,000,000 distinct CDR3 sequences; roughly 30% were counted once. The ten largest clonotypes hold about 14% of the sample. Results and caveats for the whole study, not just this receptor: In both this cohort and an independent cohort of over 350 donors, the cumulative frequency of public TCR beta family members distinguished carriers of CMV infection plus the relevant HLA type. The ex vivo response was dominated by HLA-C-restricted CMV-specific TCR beta clonotypes, and the single most frequent clonotype in two of eight donors was supplied by these HLA-C-restricted clonotypes.

Many counts were recorded for this clonotype. Its recognized antigen is unknown. The record has no base qualities; no much larger clone is one base away. This chain is built from TRBV7-6 and TRBJ1-4; a confident D gene designation cannot be given. The source is a human donor in good health (CMV status not recorded). Some clones in this sample may be carry-over from other donors' samples. Sequencing used cultured CD8+ T cells from PBMCs, obtained from culture after CMV antigen stimulation. CDR3 region: CASSGRGVNEKLFF. The DNA is as follows: TGTGCCAGCAGCGGGCGCGGGGTCAATGAAAAACTGTTTTTT.